Presented here are 2 T cell receptor beta chains from one specimen sequenced in a study of T-cell memory formation after mild COVID-19. A single record per CDR3 protein comes from TCRdb applying MiXCR to the 5' RACE reads. This sample has tens of thousands of distinct CDR3 sequences, with approximately 15% found just once. The source material was PBMCs or a T cell subset sorted from them (not recorded which). These receptors were collected from an adult woman who had mild COVID-19 (a few samples of this study predate the infection). Cell type and time point are not known.

This clonotype was detected only a few times. The chain carries TRBV9 and TRBJ2-1, with 8 bases identical to TRBD2. The germline V gene encodes CDR1 SGDLS and CDR2 YYNGEE. The CDR3 spans 19 residues. With V trimmed by 4 bases and J by 6 bases, 21 bases remained unmatched. CDR3 loop: CASSPRTSLFRQVSNEQFF. Written as DNA, the CDR3 is TGTGCCAGCAGCCCCCGGACTAGCCTCTTCAGGCAGGTCTCCAATGAGCAGTTCTTC.

This clonotype has at least ten counts. The genes are TRBV4-2 and TRBJ2-7; 10 bases map to TRBD2. V lost 1 base and J lost 3; bases outside the gene matches: 3. This CDR3 contains 15 residues. CDR1 is LGHNA, CDR2 YNFKEQ, per germline. The DNA of the CDR3 is TGTGCCAGCAGCCAAGGCTCTAGCGGGGGCTACGAGCAGTACTTC. This translates into CASSQGSSGGYEQYF.